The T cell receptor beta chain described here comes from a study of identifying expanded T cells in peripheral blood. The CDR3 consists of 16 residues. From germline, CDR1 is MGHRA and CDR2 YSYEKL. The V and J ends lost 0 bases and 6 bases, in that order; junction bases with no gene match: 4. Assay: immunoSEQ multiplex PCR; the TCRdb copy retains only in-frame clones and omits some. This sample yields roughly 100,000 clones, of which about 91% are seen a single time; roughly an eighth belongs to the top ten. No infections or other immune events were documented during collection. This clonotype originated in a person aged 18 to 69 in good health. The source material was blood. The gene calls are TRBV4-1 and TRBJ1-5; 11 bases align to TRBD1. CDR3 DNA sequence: TGCGCCAGCAGCCAAGATTGGACAGGGGGCGGTCAGCCCCAGCATTTT. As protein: CASSQDWTGGGQPQHF.